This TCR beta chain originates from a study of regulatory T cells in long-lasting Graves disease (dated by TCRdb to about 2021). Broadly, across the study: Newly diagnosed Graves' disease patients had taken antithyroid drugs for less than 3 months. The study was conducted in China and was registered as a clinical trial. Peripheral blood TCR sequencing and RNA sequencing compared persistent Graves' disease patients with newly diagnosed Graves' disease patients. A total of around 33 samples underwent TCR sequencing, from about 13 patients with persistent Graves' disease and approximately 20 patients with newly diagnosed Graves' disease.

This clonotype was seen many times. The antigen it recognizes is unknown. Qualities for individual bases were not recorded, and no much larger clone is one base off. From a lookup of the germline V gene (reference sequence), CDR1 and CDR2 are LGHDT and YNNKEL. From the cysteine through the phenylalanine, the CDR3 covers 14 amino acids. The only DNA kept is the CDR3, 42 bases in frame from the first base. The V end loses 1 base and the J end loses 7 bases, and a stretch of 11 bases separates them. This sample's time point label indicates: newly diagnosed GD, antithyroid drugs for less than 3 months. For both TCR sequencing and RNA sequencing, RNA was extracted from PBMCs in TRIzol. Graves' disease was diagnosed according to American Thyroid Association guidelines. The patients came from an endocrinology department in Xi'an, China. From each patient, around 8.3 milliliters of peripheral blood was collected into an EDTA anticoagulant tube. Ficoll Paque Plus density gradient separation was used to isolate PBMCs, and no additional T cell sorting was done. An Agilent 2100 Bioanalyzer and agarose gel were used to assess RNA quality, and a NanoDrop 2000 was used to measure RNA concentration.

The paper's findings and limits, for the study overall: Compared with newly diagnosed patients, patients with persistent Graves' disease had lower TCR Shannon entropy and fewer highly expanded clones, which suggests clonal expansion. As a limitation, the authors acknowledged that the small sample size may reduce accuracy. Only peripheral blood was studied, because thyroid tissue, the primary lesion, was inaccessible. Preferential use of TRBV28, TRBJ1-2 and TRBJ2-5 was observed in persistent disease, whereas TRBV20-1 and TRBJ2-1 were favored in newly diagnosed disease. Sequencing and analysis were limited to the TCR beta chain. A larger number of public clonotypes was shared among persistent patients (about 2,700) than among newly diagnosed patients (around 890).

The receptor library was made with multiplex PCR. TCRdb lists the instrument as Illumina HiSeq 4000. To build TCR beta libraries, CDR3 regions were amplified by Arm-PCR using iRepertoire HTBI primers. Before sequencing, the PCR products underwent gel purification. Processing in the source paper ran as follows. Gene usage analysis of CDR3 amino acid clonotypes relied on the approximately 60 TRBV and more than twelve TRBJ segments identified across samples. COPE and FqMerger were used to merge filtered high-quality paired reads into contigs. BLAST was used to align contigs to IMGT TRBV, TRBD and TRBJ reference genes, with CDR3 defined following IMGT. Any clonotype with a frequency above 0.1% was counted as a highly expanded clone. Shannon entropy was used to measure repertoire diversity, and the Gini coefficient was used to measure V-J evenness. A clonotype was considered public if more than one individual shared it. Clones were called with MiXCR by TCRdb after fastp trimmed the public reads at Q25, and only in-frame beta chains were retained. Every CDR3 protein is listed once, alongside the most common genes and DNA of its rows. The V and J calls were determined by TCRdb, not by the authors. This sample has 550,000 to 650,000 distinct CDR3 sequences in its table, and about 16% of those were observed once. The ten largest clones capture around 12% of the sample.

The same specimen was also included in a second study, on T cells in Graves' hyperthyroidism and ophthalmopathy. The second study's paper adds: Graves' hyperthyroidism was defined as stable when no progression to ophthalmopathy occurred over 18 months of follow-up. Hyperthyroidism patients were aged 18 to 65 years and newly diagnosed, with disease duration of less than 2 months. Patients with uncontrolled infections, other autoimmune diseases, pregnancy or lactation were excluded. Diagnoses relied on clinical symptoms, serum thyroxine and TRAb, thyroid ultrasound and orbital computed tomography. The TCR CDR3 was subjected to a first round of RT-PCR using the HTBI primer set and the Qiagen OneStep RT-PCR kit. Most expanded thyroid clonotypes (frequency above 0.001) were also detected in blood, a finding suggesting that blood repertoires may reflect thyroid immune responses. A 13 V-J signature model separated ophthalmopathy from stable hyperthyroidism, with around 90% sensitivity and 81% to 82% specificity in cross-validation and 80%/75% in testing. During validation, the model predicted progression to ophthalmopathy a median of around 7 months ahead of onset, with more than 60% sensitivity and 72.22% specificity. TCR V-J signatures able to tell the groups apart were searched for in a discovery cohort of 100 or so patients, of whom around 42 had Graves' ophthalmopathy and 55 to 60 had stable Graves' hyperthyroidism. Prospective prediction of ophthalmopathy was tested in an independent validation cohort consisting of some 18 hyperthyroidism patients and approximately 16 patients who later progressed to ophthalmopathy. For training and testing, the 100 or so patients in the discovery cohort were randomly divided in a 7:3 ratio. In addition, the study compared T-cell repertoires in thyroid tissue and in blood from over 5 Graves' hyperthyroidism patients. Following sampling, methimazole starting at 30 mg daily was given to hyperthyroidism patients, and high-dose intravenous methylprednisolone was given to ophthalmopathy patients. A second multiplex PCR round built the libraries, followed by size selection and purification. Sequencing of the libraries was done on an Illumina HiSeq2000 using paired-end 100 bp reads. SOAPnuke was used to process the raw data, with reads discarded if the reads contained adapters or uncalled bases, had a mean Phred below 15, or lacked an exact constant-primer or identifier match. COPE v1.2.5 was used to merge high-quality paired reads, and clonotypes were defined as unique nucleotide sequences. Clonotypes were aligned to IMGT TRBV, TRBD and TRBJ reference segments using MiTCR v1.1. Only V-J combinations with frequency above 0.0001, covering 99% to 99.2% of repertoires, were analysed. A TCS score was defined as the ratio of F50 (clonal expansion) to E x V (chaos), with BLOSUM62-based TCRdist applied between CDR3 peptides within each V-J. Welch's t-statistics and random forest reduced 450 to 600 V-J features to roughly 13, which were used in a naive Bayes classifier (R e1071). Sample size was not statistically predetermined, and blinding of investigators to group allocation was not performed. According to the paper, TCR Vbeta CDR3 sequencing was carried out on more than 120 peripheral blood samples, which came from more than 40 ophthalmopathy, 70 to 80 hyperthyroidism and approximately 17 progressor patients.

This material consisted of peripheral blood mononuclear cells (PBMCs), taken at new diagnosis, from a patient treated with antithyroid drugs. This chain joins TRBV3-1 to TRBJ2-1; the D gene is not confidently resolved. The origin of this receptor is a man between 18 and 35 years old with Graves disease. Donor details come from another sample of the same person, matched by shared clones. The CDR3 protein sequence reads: CASSQGSFRNEQFF. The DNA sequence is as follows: TGTGCCAGCAGCCAAGGTAGCTTTCGGAATGAGCAGTTCTTC.